This TCR beta chain was recorded in a study of blood T cells in healthy people across ages. CDR1 is SEHNR and CDR2 is FQNEAQ in the germline V gene (reference sequence). This CDR3 spans 17 amino acids. V trimming: 4 bases; J trimming: 9 bases; junction bases outside the gene matches: 14. Next came a second PCR, run for about 7 to 12 cycles, which used a sample-barcoded 5' primer along with a J-beta primer mix. TCRdb re-called the 5' RACE reads through MiXCR, storing one row per CDR3 protein. This table has under 2,000,000 distinct CDR3 sequences, about 50% appearing once. This chain joins TRBV7-9 and TRBJ2-1; TRBD2 matches 11 bases. The sample consisted of blood. The receptor was isolated from a woman in her forties in good health. CDR3 in DNA: TGTGCCAGCAGCTCCGACTTCTTAGCGGGGGGGGACGGTGAGCAGTTCTTC. It translates to CASSSDFLAGGDGEQFF.